The 8 T cell receptor beta chains below were found in one sample sequenced in a study of blood T cells in healthy people across ages. The authors ran a second PCR of 7 to 11 cycles using a sample-barcoded 5' primer and a J-beta primer mix. TCRdb processed the 5' RACE reads anew with MiXCR; each CDR3 protein has one entry. The profile shows under 850,000 distinct CDR3 sequences, 35% to 40% of them singletons. The sample was blood. Receptors were obtained from a man younger than 35 in good health.

The chain employs TRBV7-8 and TRBJ1-5; tentative D call: TRBD1 (5 bases). This CDR3 contains 16 residues. V was clipped by 1 base and J by 0 bases, with 10 bases between them. Germline lookup yields CDR1 SGHVS and CDR2 FQNEAQ. CDR3 sequence reads: CASSLVQDNSNQPQHF. In nucleotides, the CDR3 is TGTGCCAGCAGCTTAGTCCAGGACAATAGCAATCAGCCCCAGCATTTT.

This clonotype has at least ten counts. This chain joins TRBV6-2 or TRBV6-3 and TRBJ2-7, with TRBD1 matching over 8 bases. Germline trimming cut 9 bases from V and 5 bases from J; bases unmatched to any gene: 12. The CDR3 loop spans 14 amino acids. Germline V gene sequence: CDR1 MNHEY, CDR2 SVGEGT. CDR3 sequence: CASRSTGESHEQYF. The CDR3 DNA reads as TGTGCCAGTCGCTCGACAGGGGAATCCCACGAGCAGTACTTC.

The chain recombines TRBV20-1 with TRBJ1-2, with TRBD1 matching 8 bases. The CDR3 contains 14 residues. With V trimmed by 2 bases and J by 8 bases, 10 bases remained unmatched. CDR1 is DFQATT and CDR2 is SNEGSKA in the germline V gene (reference sequence). CDR3 nucleotides: TGCAGTGCTAGATCCGGACAGGGAGCGGGAGGCTACACCTTC. It yields the protein CSARSGQGAGGYTF.

This clonotype appeared a single time. A much larger clone differs by one base, so this may be a read error. The rearrangement joins TRBV10-3 to TRBJ2-3; D ambiguous. The CDR3 loop spans 12 amino acids. The V gene lost 10 bases and the J gene lost 9 bases, with 17 bases spanning the gap. Germline CDR1 is ENHRY and CDR2 is SYGVKD. Here the CDR3 reads CATAVERGTQYF. The CDR3 DNA reads TGTGCCACCGCCGTAGAACGTGGGACGCAGTATTTT.

The gene calls are TRBV2 and TRBJ2-3; possibly TRBD2 for D (5 bases). The germline CDR1 and CDR2 sequences are SNHLY and FYNNEI. The CDR3 consists of 14 residues. The V end was cut by 6 bases, the J end by 9 bases, with 19 bases between. As DNA, the CDR3 is TGTGCCAGCAGGACGGGCGGGTCCGCTGGAACGCAGTATTTT. It specifies CASRTGGSAGTQYF. Using reference TRBV2 and TRBJ2-3 for the parts outside the CDR3, the full variable domain is EPEVTQTPSHQVTQMGQEVILRCVPISNHLYFYWYRQILGQKVEFLVSFYNNEISEKSEIFDDQFSVERPDGSNFTLKIRSTKLEDSAMYFCASRTGGSAGTQYFGPGTRLTVL.

The DNA for the CDR3 is TGTGCCAGCAGTAACTCGGGGGGGGAGCTGTTTTTT. It codes for CASSNSGGELFF. The V gene is TRBV12-3 or TRBV12-4, the J gene TRBJ2-2; perhaps TRBD2 as D (5 bases). The CDR3 is 12 residues long. V was cut by 5 bases and J by 8 bases, with 9 bases left in between.

This chain connects TRBV28 to TRBJ2-3; D perhaps matches TRBD1 (6 bases). Trimming shortened V by 4 bases and J by 1 base, and 12 bases separated the two germline ends. Per germline, CDR1 MDHEN and CDR2 SYDVKM. The CDR3 extends over 15 amino acids. As DNA, the CDR3 is TGTGCCAGCAGTTCGGGCAGGGGAGGCACAGATACGCAGTATTTT. It specifies CASSSGRGGTDTQYF.

This clonotype was counted between two and nine times. In nucleotides, the CDR3 is TGTGCCAGCAGTTACGGTTTGGGACACCCAGTCCTTGAGCAGTTCTTC. Translation: CASSYGLGHPVLEQFF. V is TRBV6-2 or TRBV6-3 and J is TRBJ2-1; TRBD1 is a possible D gene (6 bases). The CDR3 runs 16 residues. Germline V CDR1 and CDR2: MNHEY, SVGEGT. V was pared by 2 bases and J by 9 bases, with 20 bases between.